These 9 T cell receptor beta chains share one sample of origin, sequenced in a study of T cell repertoires in cytomegalovirus infection. TCRdb re-called the reads through MiXCR, storing one row per CDR3 protein. The sample holds some 700,000 distinct CDR3 sequences, around 31% seen once. What these receptors recognize is not known. The sequencing here drew on cultured PBMCs, taken from culture after CMV antigen stimulation. These receptors all stem from a human donor in good health (CMV status not recorded). Some clones in this sample may be carry-over from other donors' samples.

The chain combines TRBV15 with TRBJ1-2; 7 bases fit TRBD1. The germline CDR1 and CDR2 sequences are LNHNV and YYDKDF (reference sequence). CDR3 length: 15 amino acids. With V trimmed by 0 bases and J by 4 bases, 5 bases remained unmatched. Here the CDR3 reads CATSRDIGGSYGYTF. CDR3 nucleotide sequence: TGTGCCACCAGCAGAGATATAGGGGGCAGCTATGGCTACACCTTC.

V and J are TRBV5-1 and TRBJ1-1; D ambiguous. CDR1 and CDR2 from the germline V gene are SGHRS and YFSETQ. This CDR3 comprises 14 residues. V was trimmed by 3 bases and J by 2 bases, leaving 11 bases between them. The CDR3 bases are TGCGCCAGCAGCTCGACGGGCAGTAACACTGAAGCTTTCTTT. It codes for CASSSTGSNTEAFF.

This clonotype occurred a few times. This chain uses TRBV4-1 with TRBJ1-1; D may be TRBD1 (5 bases). The V end was cut by 1 base, the J end by 3 bases, with 12 bases between. CDR1 and CDR2 (germline): MGHRA, YSYEKL. This CDR3 has 15 residues. The CDR3 DNA reads as TGCGCCAGCAGCCAAGCCCGGGGGGGAGACACTGAAGCTTTCTTT. This encodes CASSQARGGDTEAFF.

This clonotype has only a few counts. V usage is TRBV6-2 or TRBV6-3 and J usage is TRBJ2-3; D may be TRBD2 (6 bases). The CDR3 extends over 15 amino acids. Between the trimmed V and J ends, which lost 5 bases and 2 bases, there was a span of 14 bases. Germline V gene sequence: CDR1 MNHEY, CDR2 SVGEGT. The CDR3 region is CASSHLSGNTDTQYF. In nucleotides, the CDR3 is TGTGCCAGCAGTCATCTTAGCGGCAACACAGATACGCAGTATTTT.

The CDR3 region has the DNA TGTGCCAGCAGCGGATTCGGGACAGGGGACGAGCAGTACTTC. It specifies CASSGFGTGDEQYF. The rearrangement joins TRBV7-2 to TRBJ2-7, with TRBD1 matching 10 bases. Germline CDR1 SGHTA, CDR2 FQGNSA. Unmatched junction bases numbered 6, after V lost 5 bases and J lost 5 bases. CDR3 length: 14 amino acids.

There are a few counts of this clonotype. The chain links TRBV7-9 to TRBJ2-5, with D perhaps TRBD2 (6 bases). The V gene's germline CDR1 is SEHNR and CDR2 FQNEAQ (reference sequence). The CDR3 contains 16 residues. With 2 bases removed from V and 0 bases from J, the gap between germline ends came to 13 bases. CDR3 sequence reads: CASSLFGGPYQETQYF. The CDR3 DNA follows: TGTGCCAGCAGCTTATTCGGAGGGCCGTACCAAGAGACCCAGTACTTC. Using reference TRBV7-9 and TRBJ2-5 for the parts outside the CDR3, the full variable domain is DTGVSQNPRHKITKRGQNVTFRCDPISEHNRLYWYRQTLGQGPEFLTYFQNEAQLEKSRLLSDRFSAERPKGSFSTLEIQRTEQGDSAMYLCASSLFGGPYQETQYFGPGTRLLVL.

This chain connects TRBV7-9 to TRBJ2-5; D is uncertain. This CDR3 has 14 residues. V lost 0 bases, J lost 3 bases, and 8 bases lay in between. Germline values: CDR1 SEHNR, CDR2 FQNEAQ (reference sequence). DNA of the CDR3: TGTGCCAGCAGCTTAGCAAGGCTTGAAGAGACCCAGTACTTC. Its protein is CASSLARLEETQYF.

This clonotype was picked up a small number of times. The chain joins TRBV7-8 to TRBJ2-5; D may be TRBD1 (5 bases). The ends were cut back, 8 bases at V and 4 bases at J, with 11 bases in the middle. The CDR3 is made up of 12 amino acids. Germline CDR1 and CDR2: SGHVS and FQNEAQ. CDR3 loop: CASGAARETQYF. The DNA of the CDR3 is TGTGCCAGCGGGGCGGCGAGAGAGACCCAGTACTTC.

This rearrangement joins TRBV11-3 to TRBJ2-3, with 7 bases that match TRBD2. CDR1 and CDR2 from the germline V gene are SGHNT and YENEEA. The CDR3 loop spans 14 amino acids. V shed 4 bases and J 6 bases; nucleotides not matched to a gene: 7. CDR3 residues: CASSSVAGGDTQYF. The CDR3 DNA follows: TGTGCCAGCAGCTCGGTCGCCGGGGGGGATACGCAGTATTTT. The full variable domain, in which reference TRBV11-3 and TRBJ2-3 provide the parts outside the CDR3, is EAGVVQSPRYKIIEKKQPVAFWCNPISGHNTLYWYLQNLGQGPELLIRYENEEAVDDSQLPKDRFSAERLKGVDSTLKIQPAELGDSAVYLCASSSVAGGDTQYFGPGTRLTVL.